This T cell receptor beta chain was sequenced in a study of Ad26.COV2.S vaccination and SARS-CoV-2 variants (TCRdb year 2021). Concerning the study at large: Vaccine-arm donors were drawn from COV1001, a multicentre, randomized, double-blind, placebo-controlled phase I-IIa trial of Ad26.COV2.S in healthy adults. A total of some 30 samples were included in the TCR-sequenced set, comprising some 20 Ad26.COV2.S vaccine recipients, 5 placebo recipients and 8 SARS-CoV-2 convalescent individuals. Trial participants were randomized into five groups of five, in which low-dose or high-dose Ad26.COV2.S was given once or twice, or placebo was given on both occasions. The specificity and breadth of SARS-CoV-2-reactive T cell receptors after Ad26.COV2.S vaccination were assessed by TCRbeta repertoire sequencing. Throughout the experiments and outcome assessment, investigators stayed blinded to trial group allocation. Ad26.COV2.S was given intramuscularly at 5x10^10 or 1x10^11 viral particles, as a single shot or as two shots 56 days apart. What the authors observed across the whole study: The study was not powered to compare responses between vaccine doses or regimens. After vaccination, substantial breadth of spike-specific CD8+ and CD4+ T cell responses was reported. It was noted by the authors that total T cell responses may have been underestimated by the TCR breadth and depth analyses. Comparable non-spike TCR breadth was observed between vaccine and placebo recipients, consistent with only spike being contained in the vaccine. Higher spike-specific TCR breadth was observed in Ad26.COV2.S recipients than in placebo recipients (P = 0.0014).

To note about this clone: What this receptor recognizes is not known. Per-base quality was not reported, and no clone a single base away is much larger than it.

CDR1 and CDR2, per the germline V gene, are SGDLS and YYNGEE. Trimming costs V 2 bases and J 4 bases, and their ends lie 12 bases apart. The CDR3 contains 14 residues, cysteine and phenylalanine counted. This entry keeps only the CDR3 DNA: 42 bases, framed from base 1. The treatment or condition tag for this specimen amounts to: some 20 received Ad26.COV2.S at low or high dose, single or two shots; 5 received placebo; per-sample allocation not given. For vaccine and placebo recipients, the sequenced repertoires came from samples collected on day 63 after the first injection. Between 29 July and 7 August 2020, Cohort 1b enrolled about 27 adults aged 18-55 years at one site in Boston, USA. As a vaccine, Ad26.COV2.S was a replication-incompetent adenovirus type 26 vector that expressed a prefusion-stabilized SARS-CoV-2 spike protein derived from the original Wuhan strain. The immunoSEQ Assay was the method used to sequence TCRbeta CDR3 regions. After extraction, genomic DNA underwent amplification by bias-controlled multiplex PCR, followed by high-throughput sequencing. Regarding the original processing steps: To quantify the absolute abundance of every unique TCRbeta CDR3 region, sequences were collapsed and filtered. T cell fraction was estimated by normalizing TCRbeta template counts to usable DNA, which was measured by amplifying reference genes present in all nucleated cells. Repertoire TCRs were annotated as SARS-CoV-2-specific when V gene, CDR3 amino acid sequence and J gene were exactly matched to a known reactive TCR set. The reference SARS-CoV-2 TCR set was derived from MIRA and filtered for enrichment in COVID-19-positive ImmuneCODE repertoires, a step that removed public or cross-reactive TCRs. Using the MIRA antigens, annotated TCRs were further analysed by specific ORF or by position within an ORF. Depth was the summed frequency of annotated unique rearrangements, while breadth was defined as annotated unique rearrangements over total unique productive rearrangements. Two-sided Wilcoxon rank-sum tests were applied when comparing TCR breadth between groups. This is the immuneACCESS table as TCRdb keeps it, with only in-frame sequences that have V and J called. A part of the clones is gone; compared with another copy, unresolved V genes explain less than half, and the rest is unexplained. That table is the source of V, J and clone size, and D and trimming were worked out from the DNA. The sample table contains approximately 450,000 clones; only one count was recorded for around 90% of them. The ten most abundant clones make up 10% to 15% of the sample.

The rearranged segments are TRBV9 and TRBJ1-1; TRBD1 is perhaps the D gene, given 5 matching bases. Sequenced here: peripheral blood, sampled in a trial of Ad26.COV2.S vaccine versus placebo. This TCR derives from a person between 18 and 59 years old who received the Ad26.COV2.S COVID-19 vaccine or a placebo. The CDR3: CASSVRETSTEAFF. The DNA reads TGTGCCAGCAGCGTCAGGGAGACGAGCACTGAAGCTTTCTTT.